Following are 28 T cell receptor beta chains from one sample sequenced in a study of blood T cells in healthy people across ages. The authors ran a second PCR of about 6 to 12 cycles using a sample-barcoded 5' primer and a J-beta primer mix. TCRdb called the 5' RACE reads again in MiXCR, with one record for every CDR3 protein. The repertoire has 850,000 to 950,000 distinct CDR3 sequences, more than 25% of them found once; the top ten carry approximately 15%. Sequences were obtained from blood. The receptors stem from a woman aged 80 or over in good health.

With respect to this clonotype: A read error may account for a junction end that differs from germline. The chain carries TRBV28 and TRBJ2-6; 8 bases align to TRBD1. Per germline, CDR1 MDHEN and CDR2 SYDVKM. The CDR3 covers 15 residues. CDR3 coding DNA: TGTGCCAGCAGGGACAGGGACTCTGGGACCAACGTCCTGACTTTC. As protein: CASRDRDSGTNVLTF. The whole variable domain, remainder taken from reference TRBV28 and TRBJ2-6, is DVKVTQSSRYLVKRTGEKVFLECVQDMDHENMFWYRQDPGLGLRLIYFSYDVKMKEKGDIPEGYSVSREKKERFSLILESASTNQTSMYLCASRDRDSGTNVLTFGAGSRLTVL.

This sequence joins TRBV6-1 and TRBJ2-1, with 8 nucleotides matching TRBD2. Germline CDR1 is MNHNS and CDR2 is SASEGT. The V gene end was trimmed by 6 bases and the J gene end by 3 bases; junction bases not matched to a gene: 10. This CDR3 has 16 amino acids. CDR3 sequence: CASSPPGGRFYNEQFF. Here the CDR3 DNA reads TGTGCCAGCAGCCCCCCAGGCGGGAGGTTCTACAATGAGCAGTTCTTC.

The chain is built from TRBV6-5 and TRBJ2-7; 10 positions match TRBD2. CDR3 length: 14 residues. The V gene's germline CDR1 is MNHEY and CDR2 SVGAGI. The ends lost 6 bases at V and 7 bases at J; junction bases unmatched: 9. CDR3 in DNA: TGTGCCAGCAGCTGGACTAGCGGTTACAATGAGCAGTACTTC. Translated: CASSWTSGYNEQYF.

This chain connects TRBV6-5 to TRBJ1-6, with D possibly matching TRBD1 (6 bases). The germline V and J ends were trimmed by 6 bases and 6 bases, with 18 bases remaining between them. Per germline, CDR1 MNHEY and CDR2 SVGAGI. The CDR3 is 16 residues long. CDR3 amino acids: CASSPRGGRGNSPLHF. The CDR3, as DNA: TGTGCCAGCAGCCCTAGGGGTGGCAGGGGTAATTCACCCCTCCACTTT.

This clonotype has a handful of counts. Just one base apart from a much larger clone, this may be a read error. V is TRBV28 and J is TRBJ2-6; D may be TRBD2 (6 bases). V lost 8 bases to trimming and J lost 0 bases, with 14 bases between them. This CDR3 is built from 16 residues. Per germline, CDR1 MDHEN and CDR2 SYDVKM. CDR3: CASRPAGYSGANVLTF. CDR3 coding DNA: TGTGCCAGCCGACCAGCGGGTTACTCTGGGGCCAACGTCCTGACTTTC.

Remarks on this clonotype: A clone one base away is much larger, so this may be a read error. The chain joins TRBV7-2 to TRBJ2-4, with TRBD1 identical over 10 bases. The junction had 3 bases not matched to a gene; V was cut back by 4 bases and J by 6 bases. Germline CDR1 is SGHTA and CDR2 is FQGNSA. The CDR3 loop spans 14 amino acids. The CDR3: CASSWGQGTNIQYF. CDR3 sequence (DNA): TGTGCCAGCAGCTGGGGACAGGGGACAAACATTCAGTACTTC.

This clonotype was picked up many times. This chain connects TRBV20-1 to TRBJ2-5, with 7 bases lining up with TRBD1. The germline CDR1 and CDR2 sequences are DFQATT and SNEGSKA (reference sequence). The CDR3 has 13 residues. V dropped 6 bases and J dropped 2; count of bases not matched to a gene: 6. In DNA form, the CDR3 reads TGCAGTGCCTTGGGACAGTTGCAAGAGACCCAGTACTTC. It specifies CSALGQLQETQYF.

This clonotype was observed a few times. V and J are TRBV18 and TRBJ2-4, with D uncertain. This CDR3 is built from 14 residues. Germline CDR1 and CDR2: KGHSH and LQKENI. The V gene lost 0 bases and the J gene lost 5 bases, with 8 bases spanning the gap. CDR3 bases: TGTGCCAGCTCACCACCGAATGGACAAAACATTCAGTACTTC. It is translated as CASSPPNGQNIQYF.

This clonotype was recorded at least ten times. J is TRBJ2-1 and V is TRBV20-1, with TRBD2 matching 14 bases. The germline V gene encodes CDR1 DFQATT and CDR2 SNEGSKA (reference sequence). The CDR3 has 14 amino acids. V shed 4 bases, J shed 10 bases, and the junction held 6 bases outside the gene matches. CDR3 sequence reads: CSAMGLAGAGEQFF. CDR3 in DNA: TGCAGTGCTATGGGACTAGCGGGGGCGGGGGAGCAGTTCTTC.

This sequence joins TRBV7-6 and TRBJ2-1, with D perhaps matching TRBD1 or TRBD2 (5 bases each). Trimming took 10 bases from V and 7 from J, leaving 14 bases between them. The CDR3 runs to 12 residues. Germline lookup yields CDR1 SGHVS and CDR2 FNYEAQ. In nucleotides, the CDR3 is TGTGCCACCACTGGGACCCCGAATGAGCAGTTCTTC. Translating gives CATTGTPNEQFF.

In its sample, this clonotype was seen many times. The CDR3 nucleotides are TGTGCCAGCAGCCGCACTAGCGGGGTTTACCAAGAGACCCAGTACTTC. Translating it yields CASSRTSGVYQETQYF. V is TRBV7-2 and J is TRBJ2-5; 10 bases align to TRBD2. Per the germline V gene, CDR1 is SGHTA and CDR2 is FQGNSA. The CDR3 covers 16 residues. The V segment lost 5 bases and the J segment 0 bases; nucleotides outside the gene matches: 6.

A single count supports this clonotype. The J gene is TRBJ2-2, the V gene TRBV6-6, with D possibly matching TRBD2 (5 bases). In germline, CDR1 is MNHNY, CDR2 SVGAGI (reference sequence). V was clipped by 7 bases and J by 0 bases, with 12 bases between them. CDR3 length equals 15 residues. The CDR3 DNA is TGTGCCAGCAAAGAGGGCAGGACGAACACCGGGGAGCTGTTTTTT. It translates to CASKEGRTNTGELFF.

As for this clonotype: A much bigger clone sits one base away, suggesting this may be a read error. This sequence joins TRBV19 and TRBJ1-2; D call uncertain. Germline values: CDR1 LNHDA, CDR2 SQIVND (reference sequence). The CDR3 length is 14 residues. V was trimmed by 6 bases and J by 4 bases, leaving 15 bases between them. CDR3 sequence: CASREGLLSYGYTF. In DNA, the CDR3 is TGTGCCAGTAGAGAAGGACTCCTGAGCTATGGCTACACCTTC. The complete variable domain, with remaining parts taken from reference TRBV19 and TRBJ1-2, reads DGGITQSPKYLFRKEGQNVTLSCEQNLNHDAMYWYRQDPGQGLRLIYYSQIVNDFQKGDIAEGYSVSREKKESFPLTVTSAQKNPTAFYLCASREGLLSYGYTFGSGTRLTVV.

This clonotype turned up a few times. The genes are TRBV9 and TRBJ1-2; 8 nucleotides line up with TRBD1. J was trimmed by 7 bases and V by 4 bases; bases with no gene match: 12. The CDR3 totals 15 residues. Germline loops: CDR1 SGDLS, CDR2 YYNGEE. DNA for the CDR3: TGTGCCAGCAGCCCAACGCCACAGGGGGTGGGTGGCTACACCTTC. This translates into CASSPTPQGVGGYTF.

This clonotype was seen a handful of times. V usage is TRBV25-1 and J usage is TRBJ1-4, with D unclear. This CDR3 contains 15 residues. The germline gives CDR1 MGHDK, CDR2 SYGVNS. V lost 3 bases and J lost 8, with 16 bases in between. The CDR3 sequence is CASSEGTREGEKLFF. Written as DNA, the CDR3 is TGTGCCAGCAGTGAGGGCACGAGGGAGGGCGAAAAACTGTTTTTT.

This clonotype was recorded many times. The chain couples TRBV25-1 to TRBJ1-6; no firm D call. The CDR3 runs 17 residues. Trimming left V 4 bases short and J 0 bases short, with 13 bases between. Germline CDR1 and CDR2: MGHDK and SYGVNS. The CDR3: CASSGRKESSYNSPLHF. In nucleotides, the CDR3 is TGTGCCAGCAGTGGAAGGAAAGAGAGCTCCTATAATTCACCCCTCCACTTT.

This clonotype was recorded at least ten times. The chain is built from TRBV4-3 and TRBJ2-2, with D unclear. V dropped 1 base and J dropped 2 bases, with 5 bases sitting between them. The length of the CDR3 is 14 residues. CDR1 and CDR2 (germline): LGHNA, YSLEER. CDR3 sequence reads: CASSQARNTGELFF. CDR3 in DNA: TGCGCCAGCAGCCAAGCTCGCAACACCGGGGAGCTGTTTTTT.

There are many counts of this clonotype. V usage is TRBV5-5 and J usage is TRBJ1-4; D call uncertain. Trimming took 4 bases from V and 7 from J, leaving 11 bases between them. Per the germline V gene, CDR1 is SGHKS and CDR2 is YYEKEE (reference sequence). The CDR3 runs 13 residues. This CDR3 is CASSAQMVEKLFF. The DNA of the CDR3 is TGTGCCAGCAGCGCGCAGATGGTTGAAAAACTGTTTTTT.

The V and J genes are TRBV27 and TRBJ2-2; D gene ambiguous. The CDR3 spans 13 residues. Germline CDR1 reads MNHEY; CDR2 reads SMNVEV (reference sequence). The V end lost 3 bases, the J end lost 3 bases, and 5 bases lay between the germline ends. The CDR3 here is CASSFRHTGELFF. CDR3 DNA sequence: TGTGCCAGCAGTTTTAGGCACACCGGGGAGCTGTTTTTT.

This clonotype turned up a few times. A much larger clone differs by one base, so this may be a read error. V usage is TRBV7-2 and J usage is TRBJ2-7, with D tentatively TRBD1 or TRBD2 (5 bases each). The closer fit of TRBJ2-5 to the DNA end suggests the J call may be wrong. The germline gives CDR1 SGHTA, CDR2 FQGNSA. CDR3 length equals 15 residues. The CDR3 bases are TGTGCCAGCAGCTTAACGAGGCAGGGTGGAGGGACCCAGTACTTC. It specifies CASSLTRQGGGTQYF.

V gene TRBV10-3 combines with J gene TRBJ1-4, with TRBD1 matching 7 bases. The CDR3 has 16 residues. Trimming took 0 bases from V and 8 from J; bases not matched to a gene: 9. Germline CDR1 and CDR2: ENHRY and SYGVKD. The CDR3: CAISESTTGSGEKLFF. The CDR3 nucleotides read TGTGCCATCAGTGAGTCGACGACAGGGTCGGGCGAAAAACTGTTTTTT.

This clonotype was recorded many times. The J gene is TRBJ2-3, the V gene TRBV20-1; TRBD2 agrees at 13 bases. The junction had 2 bases not matched to a gene; V was cut back by 1 base and J by 4 bases. Germline values: CDR1 DFQATT, CDR2 SNEGSKA (reference sequence). This CDR3 is built from 15 residues. Here the CDR3 reads CSARGTSGGADTQYF. The CDR3 DNA is TGCAGTGCTAGAGGAACTAGCGGGGGGGCAGATACGCAGTATTTT.

The chain employs TRBV6-2 or TRBV6-3 and TRBJ2-7; perhaps TRBD1 as D (5 bases). CDR1 and CDR2 (germline): MNHEY, SVGEGT. The CDR3 loop spans 13 amino acids. The ends were cut back, 7 bases at V and 6 bases at J, with 16 bases in the middle. The CDR3 here is CASTQLRVVEQYF. In nucleotides, the CDR3 is TGTGCCAGCACCCAGCTCAGGGTTGTCGAGCAGTACTTC.

This clonotype was counted ten times or more. The rearrangement uses TRBV5-1 and TRBJ2-3; 9 bases fit TRBD1. The trim removed 2 bases at V and 0 bases at J, leaving 1 base unmatched. Germline V lookup: CDR1 SGHRS, CDR2 YFSETQ. CDR3 length: 15 residues. The CDR3 DNA sequence: TGCGCCAGCAGCTTCGGGACAGGGAGCACAGATACGCAGTATTTT. Translating it yields CASSFGTGSTDTQYF.

V usage is TRBV7-2 and J usage is TRBJ1-3; TRBD1 aligns across 7 bases. The CDR3 spans 16 residues. The junction had 2 bases not matched to a gene; V was cut back by 0 bases and J by 0 bases. CDR1 and CDR2 from the germline V gene are SGHTA and FQGNSA. This CDR3 reads CASSLAGTASGNTIYF. Here the CDR3 DNA reads TGTGCCAGCAGCTTAGCGGGGACAGCCTCTGGAAACACCATATATTTT.

A remark on this clonotype: This may be a read error: a much more frequent sequence differs by one nucleotide. V gene TRBV6-2 or TRBV6-3 combines with J gene TRBJ2-7, with D possibly matching TRBD1 (6 bases). Trimming removed 6 bases from V and 6 bases from J, with 18 bases in between. The CDR3 runs 14 residues. Per the germline V gene, CDR1 is MNHEY and CDR2 is SVGEGT. The CDR3 region is CASRRTVGPLEQYF. The CDR3 region has the DNA TGTGCCAGCAGGCGGACAGTCGGGCCCCTCGAGCAGTACTTC.

This clonotype appeared a few times. The chain is built from TRBV13 and TRBJ1-1; D unclear. This CDR3 is 15 amino acids long. V lost 4 bases and J lost 3, with 15 bases in between. Germline CDR1 and CDR2: PRHDT and FYEKMQ (reference sequence). In DNA form, the CDR3 reads TGTGCCAGCAGCTCCTCGGGGAGGACGGACACTGAAGCTTTCTTT. It encodes CASSSSGRTDTEAFF.

Of note for this clonotype: A much larger clone is a single base away; this may be a read error. J is TRBJ2-4 and V is TRBV20-1; the match to TRBD2 covers 9 bases. Losses at the gene ends were 5 bases for V and 6 bases for J; bases not matched to a gene: 8. Germline CDR1 is DFQATT and CDR2 is SNEGSKA (reference sequence). This CDR3 is built from 14 residues. This CDR3 reads CSAQAGGGGNIQYF. The DNA of the CDR3 is TGCAGTGCTCAAGCGGGGGGTGGGGGAAACATTCAGTACTTC.